This T cell receptor (beta chain) was captured by sequencing in a study of cytomegalovirus exposure and HLA in healthy donors. In the PCR, 60 Vbeta and 13 Jbeta primers were used. Only in-frame clones appear in the TCRdb table, and some are missing; sequencing was by immunoSEQ multiplex PCR. The sample carries some 140,000 clones, approximately 61% recorded once. This CDR3 has 14 residues. Trimming left V 3 bases short and J 4 bases short, with 10 bases between. In germline, CDR1 is SEHNR, CDR2 FQNEAQ (reference sequence). The chain carries TRBV7-9 and TRBJ1-3, with D hard to call. Material: PBMCs. The receptor comes from a woman between 40 and 50 years old in good health and CMV-seronegative. The CDR3 DNA is TGTGCCAGCAGCTTCACCGAGGTCGGAAACACCATATATTTT. This encodes CASSFTEVGNTIYF.